This T cell receptor (beta chain) was recovered during a study of cytomegalovirus exposure and HLA in healthy donors. Study-level information: Roughly four fifths of 300 to 450 genotyped donors fell in the Caucasian-associated ancestry cluster.

Trimming shortened V by 8 bases and J by 7 bases, and 17 bases separated the two germline ends. The CDR3 contains 13 residues. The germline CDR1 and CDR2 sequences are MGHDK and SYGVNS. Primers for the PCR totalled 60 Vbeta and 13 Jbeta. Only in-frame clones appear in the TCRdb table, and some are missing; sequencing was by immunoSEQ multiplex PCR. The table includes roughly 120,000 clones, over 60% detected once. Overall study results and limits: TRBV6-2, TRBV6-3 and other indistinguishable V segments were excluded. Rare TCR sequences dominated, though some public TCRs recurred in many donors.

With respect to this clone: Its specificity is unknown.

The J gene is TRBJ1-2, the V gene TRBV25-1; no definite D call. Sequences were obtained from PBMCs. This clonotype was obtained from a man aged 18 to 30 in good health and CMV-seropositive. CDR3 in amino acids: CASQPSRGSGYTF. The CDR3 DNA reads as TGTGCCAGCCAACCCTCCCGGGGATCTGGCTACACCTTC.